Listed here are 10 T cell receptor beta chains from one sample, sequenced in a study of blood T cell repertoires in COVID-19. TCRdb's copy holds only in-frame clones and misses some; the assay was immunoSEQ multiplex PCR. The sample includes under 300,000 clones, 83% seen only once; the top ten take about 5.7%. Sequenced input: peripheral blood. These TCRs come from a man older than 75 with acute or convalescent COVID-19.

The CDR3 protein is CASSPLRGYEQYF. The CDR3 DNA reads TGTGCCAGCAGCCCCTTGCGGGGCTACGAGCAGTACTTC. The chain couples TRBV11-2 to TRBJ2-7; D is possibly TRBD2 (6 bases). The CDR3 runs 13 residues. CDR1 and CDR2 from the germline V gene are SGHAT and FQNNGV. The V end was cut by 5 bases, the J end by 3 bases, with 11 bases between.

The CDR3 reads CASSDRGQGNQPQHF. The CDR3 DNA follows: TGTGCCAGCAGTGATCGGGGACAGGGGAATCAGCCCCAGCATTTT. V usage is TRBV6-1 and J usage is TRBJ1-5; 10 nucleotides agree with TRBD1. Germline V gene sequence: CDR1 MNHNS, CDR2 SASEGT. This CDR3 contains 15 residues. Losses at the gene ends were 3 bases for V and 4 bases for J; bases not matched to a gene: 3.

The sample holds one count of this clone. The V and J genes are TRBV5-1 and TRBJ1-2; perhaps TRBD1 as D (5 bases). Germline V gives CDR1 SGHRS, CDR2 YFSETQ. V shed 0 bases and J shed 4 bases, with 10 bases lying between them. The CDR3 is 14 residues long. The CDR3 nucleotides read TGCGCCAGCAGCTTGGAGGGGCCTGGCTATGGCTACACCTTC. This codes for CASSLEGPGYGYTF. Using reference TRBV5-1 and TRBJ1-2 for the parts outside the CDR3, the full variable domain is KAGVTQTPRYLIKTRGQQVTLSCSPISGHRSVSWYQQTPGQGLQFLFEYFSETQRNKGNFPGRFSGRQFSNSRSEMNVSTLELGDSALYLCASSLEGPGYGYTFGSGTRLTVV.

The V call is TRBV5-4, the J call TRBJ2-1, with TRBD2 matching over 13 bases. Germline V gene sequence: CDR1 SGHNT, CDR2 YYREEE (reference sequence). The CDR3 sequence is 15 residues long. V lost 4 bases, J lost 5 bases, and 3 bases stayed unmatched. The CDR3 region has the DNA TGTGCCAGCAGCCAGGGGACTAGCGGGGACAATGAGCAGTTCTTC. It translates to CASSQGTSGDNEQFF.

The CDR3 reads CAWKGSGRGYEQYF. The DNA of the CDR3 is TGTGCCTGGAAGGGTAGTGGAAGGGGCTACGAGCAGTACTTC. The chain links TRBV30 to TRBJ2-7; D is possibly TRBD1 (5 bases). V dropped 4 bases and J dropped 3 bases, with 16 bases sitting between them. The CDR3 sequence is 14 residues long. CDR1 and CDR2 from the germline V gene are GTSNPN and SVGIG (reference sequence).

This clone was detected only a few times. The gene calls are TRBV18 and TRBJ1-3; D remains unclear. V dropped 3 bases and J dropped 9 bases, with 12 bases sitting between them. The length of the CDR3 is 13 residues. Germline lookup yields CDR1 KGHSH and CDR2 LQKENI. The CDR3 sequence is CASSPPGALTIYF. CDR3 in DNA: TGTGCCAGCTCACCTCCGGGAGCTCTCACCATATATTTT.

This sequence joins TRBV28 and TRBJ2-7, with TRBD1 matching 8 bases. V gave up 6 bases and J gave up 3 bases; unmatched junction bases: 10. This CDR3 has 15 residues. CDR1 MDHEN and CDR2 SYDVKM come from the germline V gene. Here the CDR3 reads CASSRRDRSNYEQYF. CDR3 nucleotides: TGTGCCAGCAGCCGAAGGGACAGGTCCAACTACGAGCAGTACTTC.

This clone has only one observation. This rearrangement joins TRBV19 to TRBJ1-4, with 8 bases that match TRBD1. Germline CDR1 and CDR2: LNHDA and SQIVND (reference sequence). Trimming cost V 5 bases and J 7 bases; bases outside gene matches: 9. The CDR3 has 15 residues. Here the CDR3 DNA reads TGTGCCAGTAGTGTAATTGGGACAGGTAGTGAAAAACTGTTTTTT. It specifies CASSVIGTGSEKLFF. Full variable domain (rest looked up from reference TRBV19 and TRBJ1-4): DGGITQSPKYLFRKEGQNVTLSCEQNLNHDAMYWYRQDPGQGLRLIYYSQIVNDFQKGDIAEGYSVSREKKESFPLTVTSAQKNPTAFYLCASSVIGTGSEKLFFGSGTQLSVL.

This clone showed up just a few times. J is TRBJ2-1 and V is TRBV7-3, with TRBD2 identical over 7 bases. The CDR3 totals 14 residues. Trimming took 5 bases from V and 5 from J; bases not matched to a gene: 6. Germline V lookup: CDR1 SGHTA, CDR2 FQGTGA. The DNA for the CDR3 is TGTGCCAGCAGCCCCGGGACTATTAACAATGAGCAGTTCTTC. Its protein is CASSPGTINNEQFF.

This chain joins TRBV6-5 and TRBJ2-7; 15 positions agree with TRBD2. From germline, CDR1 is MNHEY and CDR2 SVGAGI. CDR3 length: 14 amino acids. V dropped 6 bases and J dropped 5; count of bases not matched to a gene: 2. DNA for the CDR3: TGTGCCAGCAGGGGACTAGCGGGGGGCGACGAGCAGTACTTC. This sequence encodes CASRGLAGGDEQYF.